This T cell receptor (beta chain) comes out of a study of T cells in Graves' hyperthyroidism and ophthalmopathy. The CDR3 covers 13 residues. The germline V and J ends were trimmed by 5 bases and 2 bases, with 10 bases remaining between them. From germline, CDR1 is MDHEN and CDR2 SYDVKM. The source material, RNA transcripts, was used to amplify TCR beta CDR3 regions. The primer set for the first-round RT-PCR of the TCR CDR3 was HTBI. TCRdb recomputed calls from the multiplex PCR reads with MiXCR, one row per CDR3 protein. The sample has about 520,000 distinct CDR3 sequences, less than 25% seen once. This clonotype was recorded a few times. The target antigen is unknown. Study-wide results and limits: Among thyroid clonotypes expanded above 0.001, most also appeared in blood. The model identified upcoming ophthalmopathy a median approximately six months ahead of onset.

V gene TRBV28 combines with J gene TRBJ2-7, with D possibly called TRBD1 or TRBD2 (5 bases each). Source material: blood. This receptor was obtained from a woman in her 30s with Graves' ophthalmopathy. For the CDR3, the DNA is TGTGCCAGCAGTCGCCGGGACCCCTACGAGCAGTACTTC. Translating gives CASSRRDPYEQYF.